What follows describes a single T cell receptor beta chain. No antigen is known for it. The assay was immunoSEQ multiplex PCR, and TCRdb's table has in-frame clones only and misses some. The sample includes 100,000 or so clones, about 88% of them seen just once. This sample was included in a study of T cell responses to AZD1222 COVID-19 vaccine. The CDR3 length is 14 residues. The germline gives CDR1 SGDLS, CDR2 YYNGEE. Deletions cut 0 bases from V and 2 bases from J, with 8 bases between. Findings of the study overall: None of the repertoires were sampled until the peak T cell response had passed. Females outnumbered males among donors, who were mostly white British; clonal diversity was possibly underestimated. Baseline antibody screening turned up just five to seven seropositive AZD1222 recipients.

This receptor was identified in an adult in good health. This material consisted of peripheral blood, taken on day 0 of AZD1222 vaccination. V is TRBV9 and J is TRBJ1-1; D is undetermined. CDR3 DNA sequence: TGTGCCAGCAGCGTAGCTGGGTCTAACACTGAAGCTTTCTTT. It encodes CASSVAGSNTEAFF.